In this sample, the clone carrying this TCR beta chain turned up once. Its specificity is not known. The data stem from a study of T cell responses to AZD1222 COVID-19 vaccine. Measured with immunoSEQ multiplex PCR; TCRdb has only the in-frame clones, and not every one. The sample has about 4,800 clones; 75% to 90% are singletons. Study-level points and caveats: Vaccine-related CD4 TCRs covered spike, predominating at 160-218 and 743-854.

Germline values: CDR1 LGHNA, CDR2 YSLEER. Deletions cut 0 bases from V and 0 bases from J, with 11 bases between. The CDR3 loop spans 17 amino acids. The specimen comprised peripheral blood, sampled 28 days after the second AZD1222 dose. The source is an adult who received the AZD1222 COVID-19 vaccine. This rearrangement joins TRBV4-3 to TRBJ1-4; D uncertain. CDR3 nucleotide sequence: TGCGCCAGCAGCCAAGAGCGCGGGTTTGCAACTAATGAAAAACTGTTTTTT. Encoded protein: CASSQERGFATNEKLFF.